These 31 T cell receptor beta chains came from one sample sequenced in a study of blood T cell repertoires in COVID-19. Profiling relied on immunoSEQ multiplex PCR, and the TCRdb table lists in-frame clones only, not all of them. The sample contains under 200,000 clones, 65% to 85% of which appear only once. The sequencing input was PBMCs or T cells enriched from blood (not recorded which). Receptors originate from a woman aged 40-49 years with acute COVID-19.

The rearrangement links TRBV19 to TRBJ1-2; D is uncertain. CDR3 length: 16 amino acids. V lost 0 bases and J lost 7, with 18 bases in between. CDR1 and CDR2 from the germline V gene are LNHDA and SQIVND (reference sequence). The CDR3, as DNA: TGTGCCAGTAGTATAGATATGGTTGCGGGGATTAGTGGCTACACCTTC. As protein: CASSIDMVAGISGYTF.

The CDR3 reads CASNRGAMAYGYTF. The CDR3 DNA reads TGTGCCAGTAATCGGGGGGCGATGGCTTATGGCTACACCTTC. The rearrangement joins TRBV19 to TRBJ1-2, with a tentative D call TRBD1 (6 bases). This CDR3 has 14 amino acids. Germline V gives CDR1 LNHDA, CDR2 SQIVND (reference sequence). The V gene lost 7 bases and the J gene lost 5 bases, with 17 bases spanning the gap.

V usage is TRBV3-1 (or the pseudogene TRBV3-2) and J usage is TRBJ1-2, with TRBD1 matching over 8 bases. The V gene end was trimmed by 2 bases and the J gene end by 2 bases; junction bases not matched to a gene: 4. The V gene's germline CDR1 is LGHDT and CDR2 YNNKEL (reference sequence). The CDR3 is made up of 15 amino acids. In DNA, the CDR3 is TGTGCCAGCAGCCAACCGGGACAGGAGAACTATGGCTACACCTTC. As protein: CASSQPGQENYGYTF.

The chain combines TRBV9 with TRBJ1-2; the match to TRBD1 covers 7 bases. The V gene end was trimmed by 7 bases and the J gene end by 4 bases; junction bases not matched to a gene: 10. The germline gives CDR1 SGDLS, CDR2 YYNGEE. The CDR3 runs to 14 residues. In DNA, the CDR3 is TGTGCCAGCCAGGGGGACAGTCCTATCTATGGCTACACCTTC. Protein: CASQGDSPIYGYTF.

This chain connects TRBV2 to TRBJ2-5; 8 bases align to TRBD2. Trimming cost V 2 bases and J 4 bases; bases outside gene matches: 9. Germline loops: CDR1 SNHLY, CDR2 FYNNEI. There are 16 residues in the CDR3. CDR3 DNA sequence: TGTGCCAGCAGTGAAAGGAGCGGGAGCGGGCGAGAGACCCAGTACTTC. This gives the protein CASSERSGSGRETQYF.

The chain has TRBV11-3 and TRBJ2-5; possible D gene TRBD2, 7 bases. CDR1 SGHNT and CDR2 YENEEA come from the germline V gene. V was trimmed by 3 bases and J by 1 base, leaving 15 bases between them. The CDR3 is 16 residues long. CDR3 loop: CASSLGASGVQETQYF. The DNA of the CDR3 is TGTGCCAGCAGCTTGGGGGCTAGCGGAGTCCAAGAGACCCAGTACTTC.

V gene TRBV10-3 combines with J gene TRBJ2-3; the match to TRBD2 covers 10 bases. The length of the CDR3 is 16 residues. Trimming at V came to 4 bases and at J to 3 bases, leaving 7 bases not matched to a gene. Germline values: CDR1 ENHRY, CDR2 SYGVKD. The CDR3 sequence: CAISGKLAGMTDTQYF. DNA for the CDR3: TGTGCCATCAGTGGAAAACTAGCGGGAATGACAGATACGCAGTATTTT.

The rearrangement links TRBV30 to TRBJ1-2; D unclear. The V gene lost 4 bases and the J gene lost 5 bases, with 20 bases spanning the gap. This CDR3 is 15 amino acids long. Germline CDR1 and CDR2: GTSNPN and SVGIG (reference sequence). The CDR3 reads CAWTYGSIKVYGYTF. The CDR3, as DNA: TGTGCCTGGACCTACGGGAGCATCAAAGTTTATGGCTACACCTTC.

Remarks on this clone: No DNA is shown, since the ends of the CDR3 on it are uncertain; the CDR3 is the one TCRdb lists. This sequence joins TRBV5-1 and TRBJ2-1; the D call in the table, TRBD2, was not verified against the DNA. The CDR3 is 15 amino acids in total, end residues counted. The germline gives CDR1 SGHRS, CDR2 YFSETQ. The CDR3 region is CASSFGEGAGKDRFF.

The genes are TRBV12-5 and TRBJ2-7, with D possibly matching TRBD1 (5 bases). The germline CDR1 and CDR2 sequences are LGHNT and FRNRAP. V shed 0 bases and J shed 0 bases, with 15 bases lying between them. CDR3 length: 17 amino acids. Written as DNA, the CDR3 is TGTGCTAGTGGTTTGGTGGCCCTCTACAGGAGCTCCTACGAGCAGTACGTC. Protein product: CASGLVALYRSSYEQYV.

The chain joins TRBV11-1 to TRBJ1-6, with 8 positions matching TRBD1. Losses at the gene ends were 6 bases for V and 5 bases for J; bases not matched to a gene: 3. CDR1 SGHAT and CDR2 FQDESV come from the germline V gene (reference sequence). The CDR3 spans 14 residues. CDR3 DNA: TGTGCCAGCAGTTCGGGACAGGATAATTCACCCCTCCACTTT. Translated: CASSSGQDNSPLHF.

The chain combines TRBV6-5 with TRBJ2-1; 11 nucleotides line up with TRBD2. The V gene end was trimmed by 5 bases and the J gene end by 5 bases; junction bases not matched to a gene: 2. Germline CDR1 is MNHEY and CDR2 is SVGAGI. This CDR3 is 14 amino acids long. CDR3 coding DNA: TGTGCCAGCAGTCTAGCGGGAGGAAACAATGAGCAGTTCTTC. Translated, it gives CASSLAGGNNEQFF.

V gene TRBV12-3 or TRBV12-4 combines with J gene TRBJ1-1; D not resolved. CDR3 length: 13 amino acids. V was clipped by 6 bases and J by 7 bases, with 15 bases between them. The CDR3 DNA reads as TGTGCCAGCAGCCCACTTCCCCGCGGTGAAGCTTTCTTT. This encodes CASSPLPRGEAFF.

This chain links TRBV2 with TRBJ2-5; maybe TRBD1 (6 bases). Trimming removed 0 bases from V and 5 bases from J, with 13 bases in between. CDR1 is SNHLY and CDR2 is FYNNEI in the germline V gene. The CDR3 spans 15 residues. CDR3 nucleotide sequence: TGTGCCAGCAGTGAAGCGGCGAACAGGGTGGAGACCCAGTACTTC. This encodes CASSEAANRVETQYF.

The J gene is TRBJ2-1, the V gene TRBV7-3, with 8 bases lining up with TRBD2. With 5 bases clipped from V and 0 bases from J, the junction kept 6 bases outside the gene matches. The CDR3 sequence is 16 residues long. The germline gives CDR1 SGHTA, CDR2 FQGTGA. The CDR3 protein is CASSVLSGSSYNEQFF. CDR3 nucleotide sequence: TGTGCCAGCAGCGTTCTCAGCGGGAGCTCCTACAATGAGCAGTTCTTC. Based on the CDR3 plus reference TRBV7-3 and TRBJ2-1, the full variable domain is GAGVSQTPSNKVTEKGKYVELRCDPISGHTALYWYRQSLGQGPEFLIYFQGTGAADDSGLPNDRFFAVRPEGSVSTLKIQRTERGDSAVYLCASSVLSGSSYNEQFFGPGTRLTVL.

The V and J genes are TRBV7-9 and TRBJ1-1, with 7 bases that match TRBD1. CDR3 length equals 14 residues. Germline V gene lookup returns CDR1 SEHNR and CDR2 FQNEAQ (reference sequence). V dropped 6 bases and J dropped 0; count of bases not matched to a gene: 4. The CDR3 coding sequence is TGTGCCAGCAGTCAAGGGACAGTGAACACTGAAGCTTTCTTT. Its protein is CASSQGTVNTEAFF.

The chain joins TRBV29-1 to TRBJ1-1; 7 bases are a match to TRBD1. Germline-derived CDR1 and CDR2 are SQVTM and ANQGSEA. The V gene end was trimmed by 3 bases and the J gene end by 6 bases; junction bases not matched to a gene: 10. The CDR3 loop spans 14 amino acids. In DNA, the CDR3 is TGCAGCGTTGAGTTGGAGGTCAGGGGGTCTGAAGCTTTCTTT. Protein product: CSVELEVRGSEAFF. Full variable domain (rest looked up from reference TRBV29-1 and TRBJ1-1): SAVISQKPSRDICQRGTSLTIQCQVDSQVTMMFWYRQQPGQSLTLIATANQGSEATYESGFVIDKFPISRPNLTFSTLTVSNMSPEDSSIYLCSVELEVRGSEAFFGQGTRLTVV.

The gene calls are TRBV30 and TRBJ2-1; TRBD2 is a possible D gene (5 bases). CDR1 and CDR2 from the germline V gene are GTSNPN and SVGIG (reference sequence). This CDR3 has 12 amino acids. V dropped 7 bases and J dropped 4 bases, with 11 bases sitting between them. The CDR3 DNA follows: TGTGCCTCGAGCCGCGGGTACAATGAGCAGTTCTTC. It specifies CASSRGYNEQFF.

The V and J genes are TRBV6-5 and TRBJ2-1, with D tentatively TRBD2 (6 bases). CDR1 is MNHEY, CDR2 SVGAGI, per germline. V gave up 7 bases and J gave up 6 bases, with 19 bases separating them. This CDR3 has 15 amino acids. DNA of the CDR3: TGTGCCAGCATCCAAAGCCGGGAGAGGCTCAATGAGCAGTTCTTC. It encodes CASIQSRERLNEQFF.

The chain carries TRBV15 and TRBJ2-4; D possibly corresponds to TRBD2 (6 bases). CDR3 length: 18 amino acids. V lost 2 bases, J lost 6 bases, and 23 bases lay in between. CDR1 and CDR2 from the germline V gene are LNHNV and YYDKDF (reference sequence). The CDR3 region has the DNA TGTGCCACCAGCAGACTCTCTAGCGCTGTCTACAACAGAAACATTCAGTACTTC. This encodes CATSRLSSAVYNRNIQYF.

The chain couples TRBV19 to TRBJ1-5, with 10 bases aligning to TRBD1. This CDR3 is built from 15 residues. The V gene's germline CDR1 is LNHDA and CDR2 SQIVND (reference sequence). V shed 7 bases, J shed 3 bases, and the junction held 6 bases outside the gene matches. As DNA, the CDR3 is TGTGCCAGTACTGACAGGGGGCACAACAATCAGCCCCAGCATTTT. This encodes CASTDRGHNNQPQHF.

The V and J genes are TRBV7-9 and TRBJ2-7; D gene ambiguous. V was clipped by 3 bases and J by 5 bases, with 8 bases between them. CDR1 SEHNR and CDR2 FQNEAQ come from the germline V gene (reference sequence). CDR3 length equals 12 residues. The DNA of the CDR3 is TGTGCCAGCAGCTTCACTCACGACGAGCAGTACTTC. Protein product: CASSFTHDEQYF.

The rearrangement uses TRBV25-1 and TRBJ1-1; D is undetermined. CDR1 is MGHDK, CDR2 SYGVNS, per germline. V was shortened by 4 bases and J by 1 base, with 10 bases between the two germline ends. The CDR3 is 14 amino acids. The CDR3 DNA is TGTGCCAGCAGTGCCCCGGGGAGGAACACTGAAGCTTTCTTT. Protein: CASSAPGRNTEAFF.

The rearrangement joins TRBV10-3 to TRBJ1-3; D is perhaps TRBD1 (5 bases). CDR1 and CDR2 from the germline V gene are ENHRY and SYGVKD. There are 14 residues in the CDR3. Deletions cut 10 bases from V and 2 bases from J, with 15 bases between. In DNA, the CDR3 is TGTGCCACCGGTCGGGCGGGGGCTGGAAACACCATATATTTT. Residues: CATGRAGAGNTIYF.

The chain links TRBV7-9 to TRBJ2-5, with a possible D match to TRBD2 (5 bases). With 0 bases removed from V and 4 bases from J, the gap between germline ends came to 12 bases. The CDR3 sequence is 15 residues long. From germline, CDR1 is SEHNR and CDR2 FQNEAQ (reference sequence). The CDR3 is CASSLAEGSLETQYF. CDR3 coding DNA: TGTGCCAGCAGCTTAGCTGAGGGTTCCTTAGAGACCCAGTACTTC.

This rearrangement joins TRBV29-1 to TRBJ2-7, with a tentative D call TRBD2 (5 bases). The CDR3 has 14 residues. The V gene's germline CDR1 is SQVTM and CDR2 ANQGSEA. Trimming shortened V by 7 bases and J by 7 bases, and 23 bases separated the two germline ends. The CDR3 loop is CSAASWETPGEQYF. CDR3 in DNA: TGCAGCGCGGCTTCGTGGGAGACCCCGGGGGAGCAGTACTTC.

This clone has a handful of counts. This chain links TRBV7-9 with TRBJ1-4; a weak D match, TRBD1 (6 bases). The CDR3 sequence is 14 residues long. In germline, CDR1 is SEHNR, CDR2 FQNEAQ (reference sequence). V was clipped by 1 base and J by 4 bases, with 7 bases between them. CDR3 coding DNA: TGTGCCAGCAGCTTAGGAGGGGGTAATGAAAAACTGTTTTTT. Residues: CASSLGGGNEKLFF. Filled out from reference TRBV7-9 and TRBJ1-4, the complete variable domain reads DTGVSQNPRHKITKRGQNVTFRCDPISEHNRLYWYRQTLGQGPEFLTYFQNEAQLEKSRLLSDRFSAERPKGSFSTLEIQRTEQGDSAMYLCASSLGGGNEKLFFGSGTQLSVL.

The table lists this clone with a count of one. This chain joins TRBV7-2 and TRBJ2-5, with a tentative D call TRBD1 (5 bases). This CDR3 has 15 residues. The V gene lost 2 bases and the J gene lost 2 bases, with 12 bases spanning the gap. From germline, CDR1 is SGHTA and CDR2 FQGNSA. The CDR3, as DNA: TGTGCCAGCAGCTTATCAACAGGTCCTCAAGAGACCCAGTACTTC. Protein: CASSLSTGPQETQYF.

The rearrangement uses TRBV30 and TRBJ2-5, with D possibly being TRBD2 (5 bases). Trimming took off 2 bases at V and 4 bases at J, with 11 bases between the two ends. Germline V gene sequence: CDR1 GTSNPN, CDR2 SVGIG (reference sequence). CDR3 length: 13 amino acids. CDR3 sequence: CAWSRTGGETQYF. The CDR3 nucleotides are TGTGCCTGGAGTCGGACCGGAGGAGAGACCCAGTACTTC. Full variable domain (remainder filled in from reference TRBV30 and TRBJ2-5): SQTIHQWPATLVQPVGSPLSLECTVEGTSNPNLYWYRQAAGRGLQLLFYSVGIGQISSEVPQNLSASRPQDRQFILSSKKLLLSDSGFYLCAWSRTGGETQYFGPGTRLLVL.

The genes are TRBV3-1 (or the pseudogene TRBV3-2) and TRBJ2-1, with 12 bases fitting TRBD2. V shed 3 bases and J 5 bases; nucleotides not matched to a gene: 5. CDR1 is LGHDT and CDR2 is YNNKEL in the germline V gene (reference sequence). This CDR3 is 16 amino acids long. The CDR3 coding sequence is TGTGCCAGCAGCCAGCGACTAGCGGGAGATCACAATGAGCAGTTCTTC. Translation gives CASSQRLAGDHNEQFF.

This clone was recorded a few times. This sequence joins TRBV25-1 and TRBJ1-2; possible D gene TRBD1, 5 bases. CDR1 is MGHDK and CDR2 is SYGVNS in the germline V gene. V was clipped by 1 base and J by 0 bases, with 15 bases between them. The CDR3 runs 17 residues. The CDR3 nucleotides are TGTGCCAGCAGTGAATCAGCGGGGCAGGAGCCTAACTATGGCTACACCTTC. It yields the protein CASSESAGQEPNYGYTF.